The following is a T cell receptor (beta chain) sequence with its context. The specificity of this receptor is unknown. No quality values exist for individual bases; no much larger clone is one base distant. The treatment or condition label on this specimen signifies: live attenuated yellow fever vaccine strain. A standard Ficoll-Paque protocol was used to isolate PBMCs from peripheral blood. Dynabeads CD4 and CD8 positive selection kits were used to isolate CD4 and CD8 T-cell fractions. TriZol was used to extract RNA from bulk PBMCs, CD4 and CD8 fractions, and dextramer-positive and dextramer-negative fractions. The CDR3 holds 15 amino acids from the cysteine to the phenylalanine. Just the 45-base CDR3 DNA is kept, in frame starting at base 1. The germline V gene sets CDR1 to MNHEY and CDR2 to SVGEGT. Trimming accounts for 4 bases at V and 4 bases at J, while the number of junction bases matched to no gene is 8.

This record comes from a study of T cells after yellow fever vaccination (dated by TCRdb to between 2018 and 2021). In terms of the full investigation: The SMART-Seq v4 Ultra Low Input RNA kit was used to prepare libraries from fractions with low cell numbers. To follow T-cell clones before and after primary and booster YFV17D yellow fever vaccination, bulk TCR alpha and beta repertoires were sequenced over time. Two healthy male donors, one aged 18 to 30 and one aged 30 to 40 years, made up the cohort. Blood was collected at multiple timepoints before and after primary and secondary immunization, and bulk PBMC replicates and cell subsets were isolated. What the study reported, not specific to this receptor: A small fraction of clonotypes appeared in both the CD4 and CD8 compartments, likely as a result of convergent recombination. Because abundant contaminating clonotypes from the bulk population could be contained in FACS-sorted repertoires, computational filtering was required. Compared with the primary T-cell response, the secondary T-cell response was weaker but faster, peaking on day 5 rather than day 15. After the booster, most clones that had expanded after primary vaccination were detected again (over 95% of CD4 and more than 85% of CD8), suggesting broad maintenance of memory. Because the study included only a couple of donors, the extent to which the findings can be generalized is limited.

These reads were obtained on an Illumina NovaSeq 6000. TCR cDNA was synthesized by 5'RACE template switching, through which a universal primer site and unique molecular identifiers were introduced. Priming of cDNA synthesis was performed from both the TCR alpha and TCR beta constant segments. Library amplification involved two PCR steps, and the second step added sample barcodes and sequencing adapters. Sequencing of libraries was done on Illumina HiSeq 2500 (2x100 bp) or NovaSeq (2x150 bp). On the study's bioinformatics: MIGEC handled demultiplexing of reads and collapsing into UMI consensus sequences, while MiXCR performed V(D)J alignment. Vaccine-responding clonotypes were defined with edgeR using replicate PBMC samples, requiring FDR below 0.01 and a log2 fold change above 5 up to day 15. Bulk clonotypes were assigned CD4 or CD8 identity according to which sequenced CD4 or CD8 repertoire held them at higher abundance. In-frame beta chains were kept once TCRdb had trimmed the public reads at Q25 with fastp and called clones with MiXCR. For every CDR3 protein sequence, its rows merge into one entry that carries the most common genes and DNA. The V and J calls and clone size come from TCRdb's table, not from the authors' own analysis. Present in this sample are a few hundred thousand distinct CDR3 sequences, roughly an eighth of which were seen just once. Approximately 3.4% of the sample belongs to the ten largest clones.

Material: CD4+ T cells sorted from PBMCs, obtained 15 days after the yellow fever booster vaccination. In this chain, TRBV6-2 or TRBV6-3 is recombined with TRBJ2-3; 7 junctional bases match TRBD2. The source is a man aged 18 to 35 who received the YFV17D yellow fever vaccine. Here is the DNA: TGTGCCAGCAGTTTATGGCTAGCGGAACCAGATACGCAGTATTTT. It translates to CASSLWLAEPDTQYF.